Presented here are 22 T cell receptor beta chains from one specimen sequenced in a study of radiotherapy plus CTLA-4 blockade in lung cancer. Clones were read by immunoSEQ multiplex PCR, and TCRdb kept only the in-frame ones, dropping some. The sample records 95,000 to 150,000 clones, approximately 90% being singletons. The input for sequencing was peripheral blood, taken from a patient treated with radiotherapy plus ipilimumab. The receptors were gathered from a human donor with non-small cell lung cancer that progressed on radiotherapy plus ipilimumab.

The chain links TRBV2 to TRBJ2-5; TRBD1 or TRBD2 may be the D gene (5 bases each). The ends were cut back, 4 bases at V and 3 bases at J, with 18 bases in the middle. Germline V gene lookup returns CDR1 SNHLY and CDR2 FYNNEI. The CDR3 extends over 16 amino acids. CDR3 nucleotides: TGTGCCAGCAGTGGGGAGTCGGGGCGGCCAAAAGAGACCCAGTACTTC. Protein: CASSGESGRPKETQYF.

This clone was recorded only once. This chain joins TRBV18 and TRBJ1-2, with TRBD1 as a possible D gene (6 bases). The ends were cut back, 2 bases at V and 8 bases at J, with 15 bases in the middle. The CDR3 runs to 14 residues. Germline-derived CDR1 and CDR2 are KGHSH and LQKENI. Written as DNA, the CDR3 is TGTGCCAGCTCACCAAGAGGGGGGTTAGACGGCTACACCTTC. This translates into CASSPRGGLDGYTF.

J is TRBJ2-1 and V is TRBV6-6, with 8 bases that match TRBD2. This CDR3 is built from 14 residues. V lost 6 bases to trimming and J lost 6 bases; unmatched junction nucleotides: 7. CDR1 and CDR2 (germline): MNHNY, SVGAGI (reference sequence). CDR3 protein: CASSGTRVLNEQFF. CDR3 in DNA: TGTGCCAGCAGCGGGACTAGAGTTCTCAATGAGCAGTTCTTC.

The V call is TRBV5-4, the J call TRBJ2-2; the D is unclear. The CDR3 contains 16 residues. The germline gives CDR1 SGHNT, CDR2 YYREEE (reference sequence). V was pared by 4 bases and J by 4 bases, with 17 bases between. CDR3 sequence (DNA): TGTGCCAGCAGCCGACCCTCAGGTTCGGTCACCGGGGAGCTGTTTTTT. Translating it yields CASSRPSGSVTGELFF. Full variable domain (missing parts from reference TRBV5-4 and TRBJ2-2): ETGVTQSPTHLIKTRGQQVTLRCSSQSGHNTVSWYQQALGQGPQFIFQYYREEENGRGNFPPRFSGLQFPNYSSELNVNALELDDSALYLCASSRPSGSVTGELFFGEGSRLTVL.

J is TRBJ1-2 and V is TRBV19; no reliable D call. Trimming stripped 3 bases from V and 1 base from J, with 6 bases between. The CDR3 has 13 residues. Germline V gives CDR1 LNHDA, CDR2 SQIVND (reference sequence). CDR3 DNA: TGTGCCAGTAGTATTTCCGATAACTATGGCTACACCTTC. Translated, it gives CASSISDNYGYTF.

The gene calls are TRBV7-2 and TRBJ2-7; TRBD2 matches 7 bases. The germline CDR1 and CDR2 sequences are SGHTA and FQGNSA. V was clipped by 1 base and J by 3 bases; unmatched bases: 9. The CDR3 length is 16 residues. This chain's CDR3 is CASSLVRSSGYYEQYF. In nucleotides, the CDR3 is TGTGCCAGCAGCTTAGTTCGATCTAGCGGCTACTACGAGCAGTACTTC.

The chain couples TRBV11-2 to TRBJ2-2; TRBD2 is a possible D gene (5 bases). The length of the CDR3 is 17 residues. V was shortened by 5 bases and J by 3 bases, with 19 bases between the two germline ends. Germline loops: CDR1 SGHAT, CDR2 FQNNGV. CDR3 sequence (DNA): TGTGCCAGCAGCCCGCGGGCCGGTAGGGCCTACACCGGGGAGCTGTTTTTT. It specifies CASSPRAGRAYTGELFF.

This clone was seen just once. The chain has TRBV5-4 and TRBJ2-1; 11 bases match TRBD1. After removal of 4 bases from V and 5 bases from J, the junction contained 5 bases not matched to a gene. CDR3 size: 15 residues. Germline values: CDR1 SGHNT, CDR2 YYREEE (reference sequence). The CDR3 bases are TGTGCCAGCAGCCCGGGACAGGGGGTCCACAATGAGCAGTTCTTC. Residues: CASSPGQGVHNEQFF.

In DNA, the CDR3 is TGTGCCAGTAGTCCGGGGACAGGGACTAATCAGCCCCAGCATTTT. Translating it yields CASSPGTGTNQPQHF. The chain couples TRBV19 to TRBJ1-5, with TRBD1 matching 9 bases. There are 15 residues in the CDR3. From germline, CDR1 is LNHDA and CDR2 SQIVND (reference sequence). Unmatched junction bases numbered 6, after V lost 5 bases and J lost 4 bases.

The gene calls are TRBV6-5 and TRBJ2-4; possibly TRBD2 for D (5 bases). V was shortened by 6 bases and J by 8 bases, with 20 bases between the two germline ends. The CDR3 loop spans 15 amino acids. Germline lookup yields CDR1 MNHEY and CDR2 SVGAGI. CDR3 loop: CASSQRRPESDIQYF. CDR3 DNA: TGTGCCAGCAGCCAACGGAGGCCAGAAAGTGACATTCAGTACTTC.

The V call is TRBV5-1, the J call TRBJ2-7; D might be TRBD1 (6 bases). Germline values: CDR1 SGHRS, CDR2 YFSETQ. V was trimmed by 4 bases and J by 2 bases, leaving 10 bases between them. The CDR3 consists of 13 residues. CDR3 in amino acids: CASSLDRAYEQYF. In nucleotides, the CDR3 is TGCGCCAGCAGCCTGGACAGAGCCTACGAGCAGTACTTC.

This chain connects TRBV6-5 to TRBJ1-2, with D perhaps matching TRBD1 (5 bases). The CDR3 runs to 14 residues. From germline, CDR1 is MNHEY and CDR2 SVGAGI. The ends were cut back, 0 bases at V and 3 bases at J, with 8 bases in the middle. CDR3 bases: TGTGCCAGCAGTTACTCGATGGGGGACTATGGCTACACCTTC. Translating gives CASSYSMGDYGYTF.

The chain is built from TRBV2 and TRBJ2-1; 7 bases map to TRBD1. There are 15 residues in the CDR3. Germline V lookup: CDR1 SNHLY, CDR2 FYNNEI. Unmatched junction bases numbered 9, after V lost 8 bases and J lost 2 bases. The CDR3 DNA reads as TGTGCCAGCGAACGGACAGGACTGGCCTACAATGAGCAGTTCTTC. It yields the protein CASERTGLAYNEQFF.

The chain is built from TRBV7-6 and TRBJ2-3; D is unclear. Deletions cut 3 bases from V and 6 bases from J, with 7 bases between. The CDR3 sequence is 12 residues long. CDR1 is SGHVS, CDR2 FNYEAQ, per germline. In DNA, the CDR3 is TGTGCCAGCAGCTTCACCGCCGATACGCAGTATTTT. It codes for CASSFTADTQYF.

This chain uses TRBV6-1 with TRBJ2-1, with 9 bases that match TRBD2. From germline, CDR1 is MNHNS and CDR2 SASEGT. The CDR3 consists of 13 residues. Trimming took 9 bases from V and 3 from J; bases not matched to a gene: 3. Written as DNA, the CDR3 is TGTGCCAGTAGCGGGAGCTTCTACAATGAGCAGTTCTTC. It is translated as CASSGSFYNEQFF.

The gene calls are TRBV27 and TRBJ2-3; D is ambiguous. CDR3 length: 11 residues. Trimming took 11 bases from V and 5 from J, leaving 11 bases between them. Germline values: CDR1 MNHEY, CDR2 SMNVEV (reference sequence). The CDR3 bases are TGTGCCGCTATCTTCGGAGATACGCAGTATTTT. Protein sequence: CAAIFGDTQYF.

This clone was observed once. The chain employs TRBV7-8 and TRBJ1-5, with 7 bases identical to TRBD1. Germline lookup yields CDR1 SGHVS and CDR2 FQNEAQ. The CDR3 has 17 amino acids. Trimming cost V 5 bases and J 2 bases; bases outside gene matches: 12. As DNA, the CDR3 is TGTGCCAGCAGCGAAATTCGACAGGGTGGAGGCAATCAGCCCCAGCATTTT. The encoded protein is CASSEIRQGGGNQPQHF.

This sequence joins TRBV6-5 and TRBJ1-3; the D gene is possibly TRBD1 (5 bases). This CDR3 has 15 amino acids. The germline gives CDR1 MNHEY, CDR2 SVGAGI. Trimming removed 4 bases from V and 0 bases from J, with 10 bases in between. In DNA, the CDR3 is TGTGCCAGCAGTTCCCTGACAGTCTCTGGAAACACCATATATTTT. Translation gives CASSSLTVSGNTIYF.

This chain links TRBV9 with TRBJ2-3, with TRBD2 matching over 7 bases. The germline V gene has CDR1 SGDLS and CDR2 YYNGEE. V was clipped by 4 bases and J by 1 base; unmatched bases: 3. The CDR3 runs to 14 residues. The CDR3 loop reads CASSREGGTDTQYF. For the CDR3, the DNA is TGTGCCAGCAGCAGGGAGGGAGGCACAGATACGCAGTATTTT.

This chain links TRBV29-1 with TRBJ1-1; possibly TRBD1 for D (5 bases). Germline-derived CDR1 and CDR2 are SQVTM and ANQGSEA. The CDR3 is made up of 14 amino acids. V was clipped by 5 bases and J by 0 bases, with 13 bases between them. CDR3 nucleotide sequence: TGCAGCGTTAGGAAGACAGTCATGAACACTGAAGCTTTCTTT. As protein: CSVRKTVMNTEAFF.

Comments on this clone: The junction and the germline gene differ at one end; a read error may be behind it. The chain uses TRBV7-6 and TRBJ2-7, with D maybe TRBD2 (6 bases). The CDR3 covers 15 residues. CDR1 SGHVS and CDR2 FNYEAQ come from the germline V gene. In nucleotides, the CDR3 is TGTGTCAGCAGCTTTAGGGAGGCCCCACCCTACGAGCAGTACTTC. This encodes CVSSFREAPPYEQYF.

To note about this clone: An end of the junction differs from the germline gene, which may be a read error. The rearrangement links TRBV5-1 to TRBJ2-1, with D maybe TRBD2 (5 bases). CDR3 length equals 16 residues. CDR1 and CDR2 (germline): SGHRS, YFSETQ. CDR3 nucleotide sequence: TGCGCCAGCAGCTTGGCCTTGGGGAGCTCCTACAAAGAGCAGTTCTTC. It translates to CASSLALGSSYKEQFF.